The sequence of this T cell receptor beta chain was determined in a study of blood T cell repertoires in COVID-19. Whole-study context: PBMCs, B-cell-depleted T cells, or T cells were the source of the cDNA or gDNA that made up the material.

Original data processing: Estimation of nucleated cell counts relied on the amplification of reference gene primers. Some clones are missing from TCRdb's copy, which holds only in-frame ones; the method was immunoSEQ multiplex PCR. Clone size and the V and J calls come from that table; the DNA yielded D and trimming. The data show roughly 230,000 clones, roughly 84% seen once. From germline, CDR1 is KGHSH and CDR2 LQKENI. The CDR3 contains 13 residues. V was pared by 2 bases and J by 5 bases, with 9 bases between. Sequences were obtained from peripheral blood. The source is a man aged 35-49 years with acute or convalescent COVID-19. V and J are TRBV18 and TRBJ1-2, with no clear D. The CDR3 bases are TGTGCCAGCTCACCATTCGCAGGATATGGCTACACCTTC. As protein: CASSPFAGYGYTF.